This T cell receptor (beta chain) was identified during a study of T-cell reconstitution after alpha-beta-depleted transplantation in children. Whole-study results and caveats: T-cell counts and diversity at one year post-transplant came mainly from newly produced T cells. Several hundred graft clones that had expanded were reportedly the source of alpha-beta T cells about two months after transplant.

Molecular barcoding with unique molecular identifiers was used for the TCRbeta library. TCRdb ran MiXCR on the PCR reads and lists one entry per CDR3 protein. The table lists approximately 230,000 distinct CDR3 sequences, about a quarter of them singletons. Deletions cut 4 bases from V and 2 bases from J, with 14 bases between. This CDR3 has 14 amino acids. Germline-derived CDR1 and CDR2 are DFQATT and SNEGSKA (reference sequence). A word on this clonotype: The antigen remains undetermined.

The sequence derives from a girl aged 2 to 9 with Fanconi anemia, due to receive a stem cell transplant. This chain links TRBV20-1 with TRBJ2-5; D gene unclear. The sample in question was PBMCs, obtained before TCRalphabeta/CD19-depleted stem cell transplant. This chain's CDR3 is CSAIEWNLQETQYF. The CDR3 DNA reads as TGCAGTGCTATTGAGTGGAACCTTCAAGAGACCCAGTACTTC.